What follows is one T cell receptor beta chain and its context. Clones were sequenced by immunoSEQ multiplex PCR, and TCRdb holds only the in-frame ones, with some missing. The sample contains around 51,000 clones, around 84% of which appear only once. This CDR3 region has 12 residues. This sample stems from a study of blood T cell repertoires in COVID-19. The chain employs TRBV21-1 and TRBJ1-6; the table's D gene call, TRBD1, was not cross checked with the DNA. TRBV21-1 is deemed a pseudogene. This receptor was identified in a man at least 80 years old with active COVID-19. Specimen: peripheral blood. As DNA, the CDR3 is TGTGCCAGCAGCAAAGCGCCAGGGCGACTCCACTTT. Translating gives CASSKAPGRLHF.